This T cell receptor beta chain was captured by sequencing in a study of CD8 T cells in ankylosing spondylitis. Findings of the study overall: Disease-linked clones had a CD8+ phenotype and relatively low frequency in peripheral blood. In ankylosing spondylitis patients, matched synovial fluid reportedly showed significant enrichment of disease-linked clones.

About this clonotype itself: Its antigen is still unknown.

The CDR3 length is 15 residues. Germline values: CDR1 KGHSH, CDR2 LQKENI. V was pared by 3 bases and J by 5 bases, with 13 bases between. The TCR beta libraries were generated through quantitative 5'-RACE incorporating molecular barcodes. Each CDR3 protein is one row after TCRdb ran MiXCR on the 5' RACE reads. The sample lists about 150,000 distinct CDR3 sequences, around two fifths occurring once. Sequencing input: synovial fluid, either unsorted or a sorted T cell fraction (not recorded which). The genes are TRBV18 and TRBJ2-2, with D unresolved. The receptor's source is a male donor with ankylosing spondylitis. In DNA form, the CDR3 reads TGTGCCAGCTCACCCGACCAAGACGGGACCGGGGAGCTGTTTTTT. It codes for CASSPDQDGTGELFF. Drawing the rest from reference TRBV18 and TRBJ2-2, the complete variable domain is NAGVMQNPRHLVRRRGQEARLRCSPMKGHSHVYWYRQLPEEGLKFMVYLQKENIIDESGMPKERFSAEFPKEGPSILRIQQVVRGDSAAYFCASSPDQDGTGELFFGEGSRLTVL.